The 16 T cell receptor beta chains below come from one sample, sequenced in a study of T-cell memory formation after mild COVID-19. TCRdb recomputed calls from the 5' RACE reads with MiXCR, one row per CDR3 protein. The sample has a few hundred thousand distinct CDR3 sequences; 9.4% are singletons. Material for sequencing was PBMCs or a T cell subset sorted from them (not recorded which). The receptor source for this set is a man in his late teens or twenties who had mild COVID-19 (a few samples of this study predate the infection). Cell type and time point are not known.

The V gene is TRBV5-4, the J gene TRBJ2-3, with TRBD2 as a possible D gene (6 bases). The CDR3 is made up of 16 amino acids. V was trimmed by 4 bases and J by 0 bases, leaving 15 bases between them. CDR1 is SGHNT, CDR2 YYREEE, per germline (reference sequence). This chain's CDR3 is CASSAGTDASTDTQYF. Written as DNA, the CDR3 is TGTGCCAGCAGCGCGGGGACGGATGCTAGCACAGATACGCAGTATTTT.

The chain combines TRBV25-1 with TRBJ2-3; 8 positions agree with TRBD2. The length of the CDR3 is 15 residues. The V gene's germline CDR1 is MGHDK and CDR2 SYGVNS. V lost 4 bases and J lost 1; bases outside the gene matches: 4. The CDR3 nucleotides read TGTGCCAGCAGTGTACTAGCGGAGCGCACAGATACGCAGTATTTT. Amino acid sequence: CASSVLAERTDTQYF.

This clonotype has a count of ten or more. V usage is TRBV25-1 and J usage is TRBJ2-5; D gene unclear. The germline V and J ends were trimmed by 8 bases and 2 bases, with 3 bases remaining between them. This CDR3 contains 10 residues. CDR1 and CDR2 (germline): MGHDK, SYGVNS. The CDR3 region is CASGQETQYF. In DNA, the CDR3 is TGTGCCAGCGGGCAAGAGACCCAGTACTTC.

This clonotype was seen only a few times. The rearrangement joins TRBV7-9 to TRBJ1-1, with D perhaps matching TRBD1 (6 bases). In germline, CDR1 is SEHNR, CDR2 FQNEAQ (reference sequence). The CDR3 sequence is 15 residues long. Trimming removed 5 bases from V and 5 bases from J, with 18 bases in between. This CDR3 reads CASSATGTQGTEAFF. Written as DNA, the CDR3 is TGTGCCAGCAGCGCAACCGGGACCCAGGGGACTGAAGCTTTCTTT.

This clonotype was seen a few times. The DNA of the CDR3 is TGCGCCAGCAGCTTGTGGGGGTACCAAGAGACCCAGTACTTC. Amino acid sequence: CASSLWGYQETQYF. The genes are TRBV5-1 and TRBJ2-5; D may correspond to TRBD1 or TRBD2 (5 bases each). The germline V gene encodes CDR1 SGHRS and CDR2 YFSETQ. The CDR3 length is 14 residues. V lost 1 base, J lost 0 bases, and 7 bases lay in between.

This sequence joins TRBV12-3 or TRBV12-4 and TRBJ1-1; 7 nucleotides align to TRBD1. The V gene end was trimmed by 0 bases and the J gene end by 1 base; junction bases not matched to a gene: 5. CDR3 size: 16 residues. In DNA, the CDR3 is TGTGCCAGCAGTTTAGCGCCGGGGACAGAGAACACTGAAGCTTTCTTT. Translating it yields CASSLAPGTENTEAFF.

In this sample, this clonotype turned up a few times. This chain links TRBV20-1 with TRBJ2-7, with 12 bases aligning to TRBD2. The CDR3 has 15 residues. Germline V gene lookup returns CDR1 DFQATT and CDR2 SNEGSKA (reference sequence). The V and J ends lost 7 bases and 5 bases, in that order; junction bases with no gene match: 12. Here the CDR3 reads CSVPMTSGGLDEQYF. The CDR3 DNA follows: TGCAGTGTCCCGATGACTAGCGGGGGTCTCGACGAGCAGTACTTC.

This clonotype appeared a few times. The chain carries TRBV6-1 and TRBJ2-2; D is perhaps TRBD1 (6 bases). Trimming removed 3 bases from V and 3 bases from J, with 14 bases in between. The CDR3 is 16 amino acids. CDR1 is MNHNS, CDR2 SASEGT, per germline. As DNA, the CDR3 is TGTGCCAGCAGTGATGTTTCAGGGGAAGACACCGGGGAGCTGTTTTTT. Protein sequence: CASSDVSGEDTGELFF.

V is TRBV4-3 and J is TRBJ1-3; D uncertain. The germline V gene encodes CDR1 LGHNA and CDR2 YSLEER. The CDR3 loop spans 15 amino acids. V lost 0 bases and J 0 bases, leaving 6 bases between the germline ends. The CDR3 coding sequence is TGCGCCAGCAGCCAAGAGGGCAGCTCTGGAAACACCATATATTTT. Its translation is CASSQEGSSGNTIYF.

The table lists this clonotype with a few counts. V is TRBV5-4 and J is TRBJ2-1; 8 bases fit TRBD1. The CDR3 length is 15 residues. The ends lost 0 bases at V and 2 bases at J; junction bases unmatched: 1. The V gene's germline CDR1 is SGHNT and CDR2 YYREEE (reference sequence). CDR3 sequence reads: CASSLVQGAYNEQFF. The CDR3 bases are TGTGCCAGCAGCTTGGTACAGGGGGCCTACAATGAGCAGTTCTTC.

This clonotype came up a few times. The genes are TRBV12-3 or TRBV12-4 and TRBJ1-5, with a possible D match to TRBD1 (5 bases). The ends were cut back, 0 bases at V and 7 bases at J, with 10 bases in the middle. The CDR3 consists of 14 residues. The CDR3 coding sequence is TGTGCCAGCAGTTTAGCGCAAGGGGCCCAGCCCCAGCATTTT. This sequence encodes CASSLAQGAQPQHF.

This clonotype has a count of ten or more. This chain links TRBV5-1 with TRBJ2-5; perhaps TRBD1 as D (6 bases). The CDR3 is made up of 17 amino acids. Germline loops: CDR1 SGHRS, CDR2 YFSETQ. V lost 1 base, J lost 2 bases, and 18 bases lay in between. CDR3 protein: CASSLIWGPRGQETQYF. In DNA form, the CDR3 reads TGCGCCAGCAGCTTGATATGGGGGCCCCGAGGGCAAGAGACCCAGTACTTC.

This clonotype was counted ten times or more. The chain joins TRBV6-5 to TRBJ2-1; 8 positions match TRBD2. V lost 5 bases to trimming and J lost 0 bases; unmatched junction nucleotides: 12. CDR1 is MNHEY and CDR2 is SVGAGI in the germline V gene. This CDR3 has 18 residues. CDR3 region: CASSLLAGQPSSYNEQFF. The DNA of the CDR3 is TGTGCCAGCAGTCTCCTAGCGGGCCAACCGAGCTCCTACAATGAGCAGTTCTTC.

The V and J genes are TRBV5-6 and TRBJ1-2; D remains unclear. Germline loops: CDR1 SGHDT, CDR2 YYEEEE. The CDR3 totals 16 residues. V gave up 4 bases and J gave up 0 bases, with 16 bases separating them. The chain's CDR3 is CASSAPQETPNYGYTF. The CDR3 region has the DNA TGTGCCAGCAGCGCCCCCCAGGAGACTCCTAACTATGGCTACACCTTC.

This clonotype was picked up many times. V is TRBV11-2 and J is TRBJ2-1; TRBD1 might be the D (5 bases). CDR1 and CDR2 from the germline V gene are SGHAT and FQNNGV. The CDR3 extends over 13 amino acids. V was clipped by 5 bases and J by 4 bases, with 9 bases between them. CDR3 sequence (DNA): TGTGCCAGCAGCCGTGACAGTTACAATGAGCAGTTCTTC. Its protein product is CASSRDSYNEQFF.

This clonotype was seen at least ten times. V usage is TRBV5-1 and J usage is TRBJ2-7; D perhaps matches TRBD2 (6 bases). Germline V gives CDR1 SGHRS, CDR2 YFSETQ. The CDR3 runs 13 residues. V was trimmed by 7 bases and J by 5 bases, leaving 16 bases between them. The CDR3 region is CASSTGGKDEQYF. CDR3 nucleotide sequence: TGCGCCAGCTCGACTGGGGGGAAGGACGAGCAGTACTTC.